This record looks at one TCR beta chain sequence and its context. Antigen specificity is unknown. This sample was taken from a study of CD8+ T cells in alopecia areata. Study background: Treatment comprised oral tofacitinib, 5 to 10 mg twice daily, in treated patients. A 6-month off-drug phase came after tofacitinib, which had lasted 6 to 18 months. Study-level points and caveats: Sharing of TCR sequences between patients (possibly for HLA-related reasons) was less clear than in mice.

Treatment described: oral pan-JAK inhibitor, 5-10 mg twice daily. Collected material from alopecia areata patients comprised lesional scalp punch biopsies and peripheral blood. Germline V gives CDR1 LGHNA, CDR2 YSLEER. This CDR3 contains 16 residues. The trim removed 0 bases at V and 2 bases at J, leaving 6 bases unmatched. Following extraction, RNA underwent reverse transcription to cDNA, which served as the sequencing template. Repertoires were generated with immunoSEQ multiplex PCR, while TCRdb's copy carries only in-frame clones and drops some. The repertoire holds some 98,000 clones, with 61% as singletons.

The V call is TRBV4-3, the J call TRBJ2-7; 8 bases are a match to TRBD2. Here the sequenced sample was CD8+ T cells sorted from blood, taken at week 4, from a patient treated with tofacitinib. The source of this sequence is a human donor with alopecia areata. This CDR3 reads CASSQDLGGRTYEQYF. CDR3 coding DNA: TGCGCCAGCAGCCAAGATCTGGGCGGGAGGACCTACGAGCAGTACTTC.